The clone carrying this T cell receptor beta chain was seen a handful of times. From the RT-PCR reads, TCRdb called clonotypes with MiXCR, one entry per CDR3 protein. The sample gives 150,000 to 250,000 distinct CDR3 sequences, roughly 40% of which show up once; about 35% is in the top ten. The record originates from a study of patients and donors after allogeneic stem cell transplantation. The CDR3 has 12 residues. V was clipped by 4 bases and J by 16 bases, with 17 bases between them. The TCR comes from a human donor who was either an allogeneic HSCT recipient or a stem cell or donor lymphocyte infusion donor (not recorded which). It is not recorded whose cells these are; they may come from a transplant donor. The specimen sequenced was blood, either unsorted or a sorted T cell fraction (not recorded which). The chain uses TRBV12-3 or TRBV12-4 and TRBJ2-1; tentative D call: TRBD2 (5 bases). The CDR3 region has the DNA TGTGCCAGCAGTTCGGACTCCCTTAAATACTTCTTC. This gives the protein CASSSDSLKYFF.